Sequencing of this T cell receptor (beta chain) was carried out in a study of blood T cell repertoires in COVID-19. Study as a whole: Sites in the United States, Italy and Spain provided acute and convalescent COVID-19 samples. Sample material is recorded as cDNA or gDNA derived from T cells, B-cell-depleted T cells, or PBMCs.

The V gene's germline CDR1 is SEHNR and CDR2 FQNEAQ (reference sequence). Trimming cost V 1 base and J 5 bases, with 7 bases left between them. The CDR3 totals 13 residues. Per the original methods: Reference gene primer amplification in the assay estimated nucleated cell counts. Produced via immunoSEQ multiplex PCR; TCRdb's table is partial and in-frame only. That table furnishes V, J and clone size, whereas the DNA furnished D and trimming. There are about 59,000 clones in the sample; approximately 79% occur only once, and more than 7.5% lies in the top ten. The sequenced sample consisted of peripheral blood. V is TRBV7-9 and J is TRBJ2-3; D remains ambiguous. The TCR originated in a human donor in a cohort sampled during active COVID-19. CDR3 DNA: TGTGCCAGCAGCTTAGGTCTCAGAGATACGCAGTATTTT. This encodes CASSLGLRDTQYF.